Shown below are 7 T cell receptor beta chains from a single sample sequenced in a study of cytomegalovirus exposure and HLA in healthy donors. PCR used 60 Vbeta primers and 13 Jbeta primers. Libraries were prepared by immunoSEQ multiplex PCR; TCRdb keeps only in-frame clonotypes and omits some of them. This table holds roughly 170,000 clones, 81% found once. The sequenced sample was PBMCs. The receptors derive from a woman aged 25 to 39 in good health and CMV-seronegative.

The V call is TRBV27, the J call TRBJ2-7, with 8 bases aligning to TRBD1. Trimming removed 8 bases from V and 4 bases from J; junction bases left unmatched: 7. The length of the CDR3 is 13 residues. Per germline, CDR1 MNHEY and CDR2 SMNVEV (reference sequence). CDR3 region: CASSGQVTYEQYF. As DNA, the CDR3 is TGTGCCAGCTCGGGACAGGTGACGTACGAGCAGTACTTC.

J is TRBJ2-2 and V is TRBV19; 9 bases fit TRBD2. Germline trimming cut 1 base from V and 0 bases from J; bases unmatched to any gene: 3. The germline CDR1 and CDR2 sequences are LNHDA and SQIVND (reference sequence). The CDR3 runs to 17 residues. The CDR3, as DNA: TGTGCCAGTAGTATAGCTAGCGGGGCCGCGAACACCGGGGAGCTGTTTTTT. It is translated as CASSIASGAANTGELFF.

This chain uses TRBV29-1 with TRBJ1-4; D possibly corresponds to TRBD1 (5 bases). The V end was cut by 4 bases, the J end by 5 bases, with 11 bases between. The germline V gene has CDR1 SQVTM and CDR2 ANQGSEA. The length of the CDR3 is 13 residues. CDR3 in amino acids: CSVGGGDNEKLFF. In DNA, the CDR3 is TGCAGCGTTGGTGGGGGGGACAATGAAAAACTGTTTTTT.

This sequence joins TRBV5-6 and TRBJ1-1; 7 bases map to TRBD1. CDR3 length: 17 amino acids. J was trimmed by 6 bases and V by 1 base; bases with no gene match: 15. Germline CDR1 reads SGHDT; CDR2 reads YYEEEE. CDR3: CASSLFKGGAEVSEAFF. The CDR3 nucleotides are TGTGCCAGCAGCTTGTTTAAAGGGGGCGCGGAAGTCTCTGAAGCTTTCTTT. Filled out from reference TRBV5-6 and TRBJ1-1, the complete variable domain reads DAGVTQSPTHLIKTRGQQVTLRCSPKSGHDTVSWYQQALGQGPQFIFQYYEEEERQRGNFPDRFSGHQFPNYSSELNVNALLLGDSALYLCASSLFKGGAEVSEAFFGQGTRLTVV.

The chain combines TRBV7-8 with TRBJ1-1, with D possibly being TRBD1 (5 bases). Germline V gene sequence: CDR1 SGHVS, CDR2 FQNEAQ. The CDR3 runs 15 residues. Between the trimmed V and J ends, which lost 0 bases and 1 base, there was a span of 9 bases. CDR3 nucleotide sequence: TGTGCCAGCAGCTTAGCCCACGGACAGAACACTGAAGCTTTCTTT. Its translation: CASSLAHGQNTEAFF.

V is TRBV5-4 and J is TRBJ2-3; the D gene is possibly TRBD2 (6 bases). V lost 2 bases and J 6 bases, leaving 13 bases between the germline ends. Per germline, CDR1 SGHNT and CDR2 YYREEE (reference sequence). This CDR3 has 14 residues. The CDR3, as DNA: TGTGCCAGCAGCTTAGGGGAGGTGGGGGATACGCAGTATTTT. It specifies CASSLGEVGDTQYF.

The chain joins TRBV7-2 to TRBJ2-4, with a tentative D call TRBD2 (7 bases). CDR1 SGHTA and CDR2 FQGNSA come from the germline V gene. Between the trimmed V and J ends, which lost 0 bases and 6 bases, there was a span of 15 bases. The CDR3 spans 16 residues. For the CDR3, the DNA is TGTGCCAGCAGCTTAGCCGCACTAGGGGGGGGAAACATTCAGTACTTC. This translates into CASSLAALGGGNIQYF.